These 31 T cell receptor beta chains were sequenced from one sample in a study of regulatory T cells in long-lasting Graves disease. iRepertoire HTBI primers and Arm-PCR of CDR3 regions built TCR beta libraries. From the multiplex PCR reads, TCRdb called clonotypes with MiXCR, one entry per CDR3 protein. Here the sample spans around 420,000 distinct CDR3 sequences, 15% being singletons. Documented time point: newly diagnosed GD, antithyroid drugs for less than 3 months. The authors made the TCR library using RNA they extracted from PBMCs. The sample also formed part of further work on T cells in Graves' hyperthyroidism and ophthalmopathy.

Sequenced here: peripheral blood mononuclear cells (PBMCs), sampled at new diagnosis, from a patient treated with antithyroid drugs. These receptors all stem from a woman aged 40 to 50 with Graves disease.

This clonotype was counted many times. CDR3 region: CASSLVNLNTEAFF. The DNA of the CDR3 is TGTGCCAGCAGCTTAGTTAACCTGAACACTGAAGCTTTCTTT. V and J are TRBV7-2 and TRBJ1-1; D unclear. The CDR3 sequence is 14 residues long. Trimming pared 1 base from V and 0 bases from J, leaving 6 bases between. Germline CDR1 and CDR2: SGHTA and FQGNSA.

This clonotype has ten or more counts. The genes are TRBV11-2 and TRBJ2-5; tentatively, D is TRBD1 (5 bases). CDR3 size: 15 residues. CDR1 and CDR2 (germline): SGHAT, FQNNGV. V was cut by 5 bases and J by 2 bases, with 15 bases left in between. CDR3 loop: CASSRFQGIQETQYF. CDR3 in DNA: TGTGCCAGCAGCCGTTTCCAGGGCATACAAGAGACCCAGTACTTC.

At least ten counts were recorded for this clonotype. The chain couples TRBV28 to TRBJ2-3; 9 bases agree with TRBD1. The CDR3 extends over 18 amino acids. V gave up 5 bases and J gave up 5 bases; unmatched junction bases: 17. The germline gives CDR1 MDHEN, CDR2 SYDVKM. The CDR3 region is CASSPPGQGGFFGDTQYF. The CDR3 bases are TGTGCCAGCAGTCCCCCGGGACAGGGTGGTTTTTTTGGAGATACGCAGTATTTT. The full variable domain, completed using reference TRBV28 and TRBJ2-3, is DVKVTQSSRYLVKRTGEKVFLECVQDMDHENMFWYRQDPGLGLRLIYFSYDVKMKEKGDIPEGYSVSREKKERFSLILESASTNQTSMYLCASSPPGQGGFFGDTQYFGPGTRLTVL.

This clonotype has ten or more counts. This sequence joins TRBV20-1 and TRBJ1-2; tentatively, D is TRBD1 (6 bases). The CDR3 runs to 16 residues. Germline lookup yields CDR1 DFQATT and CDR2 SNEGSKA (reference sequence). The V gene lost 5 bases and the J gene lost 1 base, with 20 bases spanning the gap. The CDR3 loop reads CSASTTTGAFNYGYTF. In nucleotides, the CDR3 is TGCAGTGCTTCCACAACGACAGGAGCTTTTAACTATGGCTACACCTTC.

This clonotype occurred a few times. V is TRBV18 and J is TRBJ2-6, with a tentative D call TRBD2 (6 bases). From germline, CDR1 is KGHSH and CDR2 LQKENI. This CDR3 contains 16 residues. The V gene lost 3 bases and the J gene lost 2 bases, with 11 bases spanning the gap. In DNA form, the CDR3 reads TGTGCCAGCTCACCTTCGGGGGTTCCTGGGGCCAACGTCCTGACTTTC. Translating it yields CASSPSGVPGANVLTF.

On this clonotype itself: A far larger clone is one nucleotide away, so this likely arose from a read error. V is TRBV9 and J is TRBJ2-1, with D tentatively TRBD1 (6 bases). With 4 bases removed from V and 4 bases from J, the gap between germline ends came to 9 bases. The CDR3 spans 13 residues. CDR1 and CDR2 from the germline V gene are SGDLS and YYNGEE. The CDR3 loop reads CASSIGQYNEQFF. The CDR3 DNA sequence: TGTGCCAGCAGCATCGGACAGTACAATGAGCAGTTCTTC.

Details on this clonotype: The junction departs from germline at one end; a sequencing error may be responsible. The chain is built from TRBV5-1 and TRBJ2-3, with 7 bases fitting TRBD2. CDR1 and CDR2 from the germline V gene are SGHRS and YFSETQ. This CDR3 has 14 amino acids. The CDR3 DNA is TGCGGCAGCAGTGGGGGGGAATTCACAGATACGCAGTATTTT. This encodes CGSSGGEFTDTQYF.

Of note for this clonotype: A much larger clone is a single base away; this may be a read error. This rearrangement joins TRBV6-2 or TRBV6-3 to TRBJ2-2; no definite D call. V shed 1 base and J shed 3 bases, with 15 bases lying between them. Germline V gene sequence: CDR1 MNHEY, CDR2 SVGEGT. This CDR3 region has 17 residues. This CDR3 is CASSYFPDQLDTGELFF. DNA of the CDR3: TGTGCCAGCAGTTACTTCCCCGATCAGCTGGACACCGGGGAGCTGTTTTTT.

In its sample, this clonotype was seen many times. CDR3 protein: CASSLLAATDTQYF. The CDR3 bases are TGTGCCAGCAGCTTACTAGCGGCCACAGATACGCAGTATTTT. The chain joins TRBV11-3 to TRBJ2-3; 7 bases fit TRBD2. Per the germline V gene, CDR1 is SGHNT and CDR2 is YENEEA. This CDR3 is built from 14 residues. V lost 2 bases and J lost 2; bases outside the gene matches: 1.

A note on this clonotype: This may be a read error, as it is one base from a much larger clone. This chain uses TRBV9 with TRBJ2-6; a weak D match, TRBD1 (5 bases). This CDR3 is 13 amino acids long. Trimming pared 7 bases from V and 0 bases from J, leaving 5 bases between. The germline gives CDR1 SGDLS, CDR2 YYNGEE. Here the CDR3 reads CASQGSGANVLTF. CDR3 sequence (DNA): TGTGCCAGCCAGGGCTCTGGGGCCAACGTCCTGACTTTC.

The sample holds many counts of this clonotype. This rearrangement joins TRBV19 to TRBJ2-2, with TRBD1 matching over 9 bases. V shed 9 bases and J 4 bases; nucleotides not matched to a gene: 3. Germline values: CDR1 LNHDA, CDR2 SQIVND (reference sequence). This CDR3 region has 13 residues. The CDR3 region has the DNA TGTGCCAGGAAGACAGGGGGCACCGGGGAGCTGTTTTTT. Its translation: CARKTGGTGELFF.

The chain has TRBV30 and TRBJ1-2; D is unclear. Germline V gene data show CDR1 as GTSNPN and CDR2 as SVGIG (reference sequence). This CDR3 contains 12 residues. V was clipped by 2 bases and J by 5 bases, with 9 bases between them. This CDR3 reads CAWSSNQYGYTF. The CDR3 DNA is TGTGCCTGGAGTTCGAATCAATATGGCTACACCTTC.

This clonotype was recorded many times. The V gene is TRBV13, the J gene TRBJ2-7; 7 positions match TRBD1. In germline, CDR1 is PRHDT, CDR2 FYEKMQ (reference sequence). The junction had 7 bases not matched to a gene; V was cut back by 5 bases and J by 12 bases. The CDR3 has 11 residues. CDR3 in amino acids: CASSQQGSLYF. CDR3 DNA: TGTGCCAGCAGCCAACAGGGGTCCTTGTACTTC.

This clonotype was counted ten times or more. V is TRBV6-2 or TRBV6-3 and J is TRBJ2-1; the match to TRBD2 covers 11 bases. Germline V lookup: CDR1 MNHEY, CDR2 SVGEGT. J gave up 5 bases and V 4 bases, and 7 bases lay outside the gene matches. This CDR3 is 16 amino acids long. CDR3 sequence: CASSFQLAGVDNEQFF. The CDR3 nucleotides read TGTGCCAGCAGTTTCCAACTAGCGGGAGTAGACAATGAGCAGTTCTTC.

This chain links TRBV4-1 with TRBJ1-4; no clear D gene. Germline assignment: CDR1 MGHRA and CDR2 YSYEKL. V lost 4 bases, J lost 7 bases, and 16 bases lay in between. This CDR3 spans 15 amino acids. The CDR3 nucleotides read TGCGCCAGCAGCCTATTAGGACCTGGCGGTGAAAAACTGTTTTTT. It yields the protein CASSLLGPGGEKLFF.

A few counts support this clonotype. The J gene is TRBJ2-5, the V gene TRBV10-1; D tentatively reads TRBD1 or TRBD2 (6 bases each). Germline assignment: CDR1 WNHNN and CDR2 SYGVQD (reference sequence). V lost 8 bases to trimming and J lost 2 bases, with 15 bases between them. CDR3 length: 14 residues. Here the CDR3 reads CASYQGGRQETQYF. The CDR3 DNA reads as TGCGCCAGCTACCAAGGGGGGAGGCAAGAGACCCAGTACTTC.

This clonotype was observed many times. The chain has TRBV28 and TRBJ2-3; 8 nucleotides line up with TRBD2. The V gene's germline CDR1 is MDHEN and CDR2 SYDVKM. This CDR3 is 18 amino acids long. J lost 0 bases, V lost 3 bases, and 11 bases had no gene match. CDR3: CASSLPLRVAGSTDTQYF. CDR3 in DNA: TGTGCCAGCAGTTTGCCCTTGCGGGTAGCGGGGAGCACAGATACGCAGTATTTT.

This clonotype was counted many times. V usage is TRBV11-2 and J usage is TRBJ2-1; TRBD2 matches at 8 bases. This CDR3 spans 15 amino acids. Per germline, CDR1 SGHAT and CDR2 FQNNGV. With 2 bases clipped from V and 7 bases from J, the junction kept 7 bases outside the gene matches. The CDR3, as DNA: TGTGCCAGCAGCTTACCAACGGGAGGGGGGAATGAGCAGTTCTTC. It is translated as CASSLPTGGGNEQFF. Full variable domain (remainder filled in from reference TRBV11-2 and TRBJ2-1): EAGVAQSPRYKIIEKRQSVAFWCNPISGHATLYWYQQILGQGPKLLIQFQNNGVVDDSQLPKDRFSAERLKGVDSTLKIQPAKLEDSAVYLCASSLPTGGGNEQFFGPGTRLTVL.

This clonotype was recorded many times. The CDR3 DNA reads as TGTGCCAGCAGCCAAGAGGTAGGCGGGAGTGAACAGTTCTTC. This codes for CASSQEVGGSEQFF. The V gene is TRBV3-1, the J gene TRBJ2-1; 7 nucleotides line up with TRBD2. The CDR3 runs to 14 residues. J was trimmed by 13 bases and V by 0 bases; bases with no gene match: 9. Germline assignment: CDR1 LGHDT and CDR2 YNNKEL (reference sequence).

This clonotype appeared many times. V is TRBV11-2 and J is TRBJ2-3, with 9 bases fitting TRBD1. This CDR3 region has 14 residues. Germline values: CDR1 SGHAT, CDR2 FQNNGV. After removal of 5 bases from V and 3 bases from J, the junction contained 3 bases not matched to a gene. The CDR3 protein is CASSQTGGTDTQYF. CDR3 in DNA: TGTGCCAGCAGCCAGACAGGGGGAACAGATACGCAGTATTTT.

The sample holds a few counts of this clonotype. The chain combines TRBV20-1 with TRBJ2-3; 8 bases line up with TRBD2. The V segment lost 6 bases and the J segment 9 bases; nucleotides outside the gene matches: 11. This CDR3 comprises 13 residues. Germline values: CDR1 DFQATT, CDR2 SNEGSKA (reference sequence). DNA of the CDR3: TGCAGTGCCCGAGACCCGGGAGGGTCGACGCAGTATTTT. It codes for CSARDPGGSTQYF.

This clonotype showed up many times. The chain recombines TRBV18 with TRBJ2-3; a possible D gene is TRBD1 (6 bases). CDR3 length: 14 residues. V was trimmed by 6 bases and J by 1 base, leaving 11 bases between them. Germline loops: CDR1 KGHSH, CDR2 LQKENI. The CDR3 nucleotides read TGTGCCAGCTCCAGACAGGCGGGCACAGATACGCAGTATTTT. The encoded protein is CASSRQAGTDTQYF.

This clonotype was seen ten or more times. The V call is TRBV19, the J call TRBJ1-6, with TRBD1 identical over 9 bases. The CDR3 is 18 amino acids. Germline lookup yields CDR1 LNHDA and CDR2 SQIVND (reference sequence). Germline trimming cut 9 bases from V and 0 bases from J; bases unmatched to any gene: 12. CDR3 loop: CASQPGTGTSSYNSPLHF. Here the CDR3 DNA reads TGTGCCAGCCAGCCCGGGACAGGGACGAGCTCCTATAATTCACCCCTCCACTTT.

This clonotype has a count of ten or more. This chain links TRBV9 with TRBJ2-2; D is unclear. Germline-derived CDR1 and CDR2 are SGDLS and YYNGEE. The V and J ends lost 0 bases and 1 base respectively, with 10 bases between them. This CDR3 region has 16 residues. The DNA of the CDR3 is TGTGCCAGCAGCGTAGCGACAAGGGAGAACACCGGGGAGCTGTTTTTT. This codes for CASSVATRENTGELFF.

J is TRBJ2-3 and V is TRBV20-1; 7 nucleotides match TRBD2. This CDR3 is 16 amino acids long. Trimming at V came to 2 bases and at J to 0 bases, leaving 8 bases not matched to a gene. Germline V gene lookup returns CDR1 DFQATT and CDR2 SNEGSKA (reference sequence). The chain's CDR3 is CSARLLAPASTDTQYF. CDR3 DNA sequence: TGCAGTGCTAGACTACTAGCGCCCGCTAGCACAGATACGCAGTATTTT.

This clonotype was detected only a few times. CDR3 sequence reads: CASSPSRTGLNEKLFF. DNA of the CDR3: TGTGCCAGCTCTCCATCCAGGACGGGCCTTAATGAAAAACTGTTTTTT. The chain joins TRBV18 to TRBJ1-4; no clear D gene. Germline values: CDR1 KGHSH, CDR2 LQKENI. This CDR3 has 16 residues. Trimming pared 6 bases from V and 4 bases from J, leaving 18 bases between.

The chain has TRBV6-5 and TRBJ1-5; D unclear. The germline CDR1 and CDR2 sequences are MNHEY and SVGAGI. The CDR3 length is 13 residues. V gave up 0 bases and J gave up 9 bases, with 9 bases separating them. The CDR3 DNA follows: TGTGCCAGCAGTTACTCCGCCCCTGGGCCCCAGCATTTT. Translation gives CASSYSAPGPQHF.

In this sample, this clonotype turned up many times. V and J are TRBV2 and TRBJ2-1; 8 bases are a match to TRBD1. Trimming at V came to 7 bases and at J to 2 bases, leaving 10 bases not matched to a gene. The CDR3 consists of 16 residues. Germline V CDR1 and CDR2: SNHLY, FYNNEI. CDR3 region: CASTTTDRGPYNEQFF. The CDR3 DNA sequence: TGTGCCAGCACCACTACCGACAGGGGACCCTACAATGAGCAGTTCTTC.

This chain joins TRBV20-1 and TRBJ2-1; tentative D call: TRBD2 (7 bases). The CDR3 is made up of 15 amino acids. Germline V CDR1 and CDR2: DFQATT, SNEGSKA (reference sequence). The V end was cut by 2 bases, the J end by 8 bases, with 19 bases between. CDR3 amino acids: CSARQKGGRVDEQFF. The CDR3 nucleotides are TGCAGTGCTAGACAAAAGGGGGGGAGGGTCGATGAGCAGTTCTTC.

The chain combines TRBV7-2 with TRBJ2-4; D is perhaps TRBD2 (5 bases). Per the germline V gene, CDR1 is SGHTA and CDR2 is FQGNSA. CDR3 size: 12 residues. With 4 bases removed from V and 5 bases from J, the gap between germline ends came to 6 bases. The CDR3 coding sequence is TGTGCCAGCAGCTCACTAGAAAACATTCAGTACTTC. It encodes CASSSLENIQYF.

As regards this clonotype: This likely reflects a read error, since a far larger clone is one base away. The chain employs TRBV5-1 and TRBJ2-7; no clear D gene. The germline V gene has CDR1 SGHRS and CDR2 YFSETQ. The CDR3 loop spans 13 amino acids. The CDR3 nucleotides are TGTGCCAGCAGTATGGCTAGTGAGTACGATCAGTACTTC. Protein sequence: CASSMASEYDQYF. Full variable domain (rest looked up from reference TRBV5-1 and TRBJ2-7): KAGVTQTPRYLIKTRGQQVTLSCSPISGHRSVSWYQQTPGQGLQFLFEYFSETQRNKGNFPGRFSGRQFSNSRSEMNVSTLELGDSALYLCASSMASEYDQYFGPGTRLTVT.